A selection of T cell receptor beta chains follows, all from one sample in a study of beta chain features in type 1 diabetes. The method was immunoSEQ multiplex PCR; TCRdb's version includes in-frame clones alone and lacks a portion of them. The sample shows more than 300,000 clones, 7% to 10% of them seen only once. The sequencing input was central memory CD4+ T cells from blood. Receptors originate from a man younger than 45 with type 1 diabetes. The CDR3 runs from the conserved cysteine through the conserved F or W. Fields, in order: V gene, D gene, J gene, clone size, CDR3 protein, CDR3 DNA. A D gene is named only where the DNA matches it firmly. Clone size is stated in some rows and not others, as once, few, many or a class when expanded.

v_gene: TRBV6-5
d_gene: .
j_gene: TRBJ2-3
abundance: .
CDR3aa: CASSRGRSDTQYF
CDR3nt: TGTGCCAGCAGCCGTGGAAGGTCAGATACGCAGTATTTT

v_gene: TRBV7-2
d_gene: .
j_gene: TRBJ2-5
abundance: few
CDR3aa: CASSLLGGGNHQETQYF
CDR3nt: TGTGCCAGCAGCTTATTAGGTGGGGGGAATCATCAAGAGACCCAGTACTTC

v_gene: TRBV28
d_gene: .
j_gene: TRBJ1-1
abundance: few
CDR3aa: CASSPHSGLSGEAFF
CDR3nt: TGTGCCAGCAGTCCGCACTCAGGGTTATCGGGTGAAGCTTTCTTT

v_gene: TRBV6-5
d_gene: .
j_gene: TRBJ2-7
abundance: .
CDR3aa: CASSPPTHYEQYF
CDR3nt: TGTGCCAGCAGTCCCCCCACCCACTACGAGCAGTACTTC

v_gene: TRBV12-5
d_gene: .
j_gene: TRBJ1-2
abundance: .
CDR3aa: CASGLIGGYTF
CDR3nt: TGTGCTAGTGGTTTGATAGGCGGCTACACCTTC

v_gene: TRBV27
d_gene: .
j_gene: TRBJ1-5
abundance: .
CDR3aa: CASSSPDSSRVYQPQHF
CDR3nt: TGTGCCAGCAGTTCGCCCGACAGCTCCAGGGTCTATCAGCCCCAGCATTTT

v_gene: TRBV7-9
d_gene: TRBD1
j_gene: TRBJ2-1
abundance: many
CDR3aa: CASTRASTGTGYNEQFF
CDR3nt: TGTGCCAGCACCCGCGCATCAACCGGGACAGGGTACAATGAGCAGTTCTTC

v_gene: TRBV5-6
d_gene: .
j_gene: TRBJ1-2
abundance: few
CDR3aa: CASSSQNRLFNYGYTF
CDR3nt: TGTGCCAGCAGCTCCCAGAATCGGCTATTTAACTATGGCTACACCTTC

v_gene: TRBV29-1
d_gene: .
j_gene: TRBJ2-5
abundance: .
CDR3aa: CSVEAGGAAQYF
CDR3nt: TGCAGCGTTGAGGCAGGGGGGGCGGCCCAGTACTTC

v_gene: TRBV25-1
d_gene: .
j_gene: TRBJ1-1
abundance: .
CDR3aa: CASSDVSQGRNTEAFF
CDR3nt: TGTGCCAGCAGTGATGTCTCCCAGGGGAGGAACACTGAAGCTTTCTTT

v_gene: TRBV7-9
d_gene: .
j_gene: TRBJ2-5
abundance: few
CDR3aa: CASSITGQRGETQYF
CDR3nt: TGTGCCAGCAGCATAACGGGACAGCGGGGAGAGACCCAGTACTTC

v_gene: TRBV9
d_gene: .
j_gene: TRBJ2-3
abundance: .
CDR3aa: CASSVTRNRDTQYF
CDR3nt: TGTGCCAGCAGCGTAACCCGCAACAGGGACACGCAGTATTTT

v_gene: TRBV5-1
d_gene: .
j_gene: TRBJ1-6
abundance: .
CDR3aa: CASSLSGPTGNSPLHF
CDR3nt: TGCGCCAGCAGCTTGTCCGGACCCACCGGGAATTCACCCCTCCACTTT

v_gene: TRBV4-3
d_gene: .
j_gene: TRBJ2-1
abundance: few
CDR3aa: CASSQSPGVNEQFF
CDR3nt: TGCGCCAGCAGCCAATCCCCGGGGGTCAATGAGCAGTTCTTC

v_gene: TRBV7-2
d_gene: .
j_gene: TRBJ2-5
abundance: .
CDR3aa: CASSLGSTQSSEQYF
CDR3nt: TGTGCCAGCAGCTTAGGATCAACCCAGAGCTCAGAGCAGTACTTC

v_gene: TRBV5-1
d_gene: .
j_gene: TRBJ1-1
abundance: few
CDR3aa: CASSLGASNMNTEAFF
CDR3nt: TGCGCCAGCAGCTTGGGGGCATCCAACATGAACACTGAAGCTTTCTTT

v_gene: TRBV18
d_gene: .
j_gene: TRBJ2-7
abundance: many
CDR3aa: CASSQDSYEQYF
CDR3nt: TGTGCCAGCTCACAGGACAGCTACGAGCAGTACTTC

v_gene: TRBV29-1
d_gene: .
j_gene: TRBJ1-1
abundance: few
CDR3aa: CSFGHDSRRTEAFF
CDR3nt: TGCAGCTTCGGACACGACAGTCGTAGGACTGAAGCTTTCTTT

v_gene: TRBV23-1
d_gene: .
j_gene: TRBJ1-1
abundance: .
CDR3aa: CASSQLQGAHSTEAFF
CDR3nt: TGCGCCAGCAGTCAATTGCAAGGGGCCCATTCCACTGAAGCTTTCTTT

v_gene: TRBV6-1
d_gene: .
j_gene: TRBJ1-2
abundance: .
CDR3aa: CASSEHPLDTF
CDR3nt: TGTGCCAGCAGTGAACATCCCCTGGACACCTTC

v_gene: TRBV29-1
d_gene: .
j_gene: TRBJ1-1
abundance: many
CDR3aa: CSVEEEAFF
CDR3nt: TGCAGCGTTGAAGAGGAAGCTTTCTTT

v_gene: TRBV7-2
d_gene: TRBD1
j_gene: TRBJ2-5
abundance: few
CDR3aa: CASSSAHGQGGGRETQYF
CDR3nt: TGTGCCAGCAGCAGCGCTCATGGACAGGGAGGAGGAAGAGAGACCCAGTACTTC